The present T cell receptor (beta chain) was sequenced within a study of blood T cells in healthy people across ages. Study-level results: Relative to aged donors, long-lived donors carried more naive CD4+ cells and displayed higher diversity.

In the case of this clonotype: Its antigen is not identified.

Germline CDR1 and CDR2: MDHEN and SYDVKM. V lost 8 bases and J lost 3, with 11 bases in between. The CDR3 runs 13 residues. It was with a sample-barcoded 5' primer and a J-beta primer mix that a second PCR of about 6 to 12 cycles was run. TCRdb called the 5' RACE reads again in MiXCR, with one record for every CDR3 protein. The sample holds about 900,000 distinct CDR3 sequences, less than 80% seen once. This clonotype originated in a young man in good health. The chain employs TRBV28 and TRBJ2-1; D may be TRBD2 (6 bases). Sample: blood. The CDR3 DNA is TGTGCCAGCCTCGGGACTTTCTACAATGAGCAGTTCTTC. This encodes CASLGTFYNEQFF.